This paragraph covers one T cell receptor (beta chain) sequence. Its antigen is not known. This table comes from immunoSEQ multiplex PCR, and its TCRdb copy is limited to in-frame clones, with some not included. This repertoire shows some 56,000 clones, roughly 93% found once; its top ten account for about 1.8%. This sample was included in a study of cytomegalovirus exposure and HLA in healthy donors. Background on the study: The approximately 130 validation repertoires and the 666 first-cohort repertoires shared a platform, a later analysis reported.

Study outcomes and limitations: The dataset shows that most TCR sequences were rare, while some public TCRs occurred in many donors.

After removal of 7 bases from V and 8 bases from J, the junction contained 9 bases not matched to a gene. The CDR3 covers 14 residues. Germline V lookup: CDR1 MDHEN, CDR2 SYDVKM. The V gene is TRBV28, the J gene TRBJ1-5; TRBD1 matches 9 bases. The origin of this receptor is a woman aged 18 to 35 in good health and CMV-seropositive. Sequenced input: PBMCs. CDR3 bases: TGTGCCAGCACCCCGGGACAGGGTTTTGAGCCCCAGCATTTT. Translation: CASTPGQGFEPQHF.